This T cell receptor beta chain was retrieved from a study of shared clonotypes between healthy human individuals. Whole-study context: A donor's plate count was three for CD4 naive and three for CD4 memory; CD8 naive had two and CD8 memory one.

Per the original methods: Filtering differed for immunoSEQ, which gave only junction sequences without quality scores. Profiling relied on immunoSEQ multiplex PCR, and the TCRdb table lists in-frame clones only, not all of them. V, J and clone size are those of that table, while D and trimming were read from the DNA. The sample has around 2.5 million clones; 90% to 95% are singletons. V was pared by 7 bases and J by 4 bases, with 13 bases between. This CDR3 region has 13 residues. The germline CDR1 and CDR2 sequences are SNHLY and FYNNEI. Study findings and constraints: Relative to their counterparts shared across all four donors, non-shared clonotypes exhibited diminished generation probabilities.

Comments on this clone: The antigen is not known.

Negatively enriched CD4+ T cells were divided by CD45RA into naive and memory. The sequence came from a man aged 18 to 30 in good health. Some clones in this sample may be carry-over from other donors' samples. The chain joins TRBV2 to TRBJ1-1; a weak D match, TRBD1 (5 bases). Sequenced material: naive CD4+ T cells from PBMCs. Noted subset: CD45RA+ positively selected. The CDR3 here is CASTRQRTTEAFF. CDR3 nucleotides: TGTGCCAGCACCCGACAGAGGACCACTGAAGCTTTCTTT.